These 16 T cell receptor beta chains share one sample of origin, sequenced in a study of post-analysis software for immune sequencing data. Study findings and constraints: The five TRBV segments detected at higher frequency in patients than in controls included TRBV5-6, TRBV5-1 and TRBV20-1.

These receptors have no identified antigens. Unique-molecular-identifier-tagged TCR beta cDNA libraries were used. TCRdb reprocessed the PCR reads via MiXCR and lists one record per CDR3 protein. The sample holds about 430,000 distinct CDR3 sequences, 30% to 40% seen once. Sequencing input: blood. Every receptor here comes from a girl aged 2-10 years with multiple sclerosis.

This sequence joins TRBV7-2 and TRBJ2-7; TRBD2 agrees at 8 bases. The J segment lost 3 bases and the V segment lost 1 base, leaving 8 bases of the junction unmatched. Germline-derived CDR1 and CDR2 are SGHTA and FQGNSA. The CDR3 covers 16 residues. The CDR3 DNA is TGTGCCAGCAGCTTAGGAGCGGGAGTACCGGTCTACGAGCAGTACTTC. It codes for CASSLGAGVPVYEQYF.

This clonotype was observed a handful of times. For the CDR3, the DNA is TGTGCCAGCAGCTTAGCTGGGGGGACCGTCCCTTCCTACGAGCAGTACTTC. Translating it yields CASSLAGGTVPSYEQYF. V usage is TRBV11-2 and J usage is TRBJ2-7; D might be TRBD2 (6 bases). V was pared by 1 base and J by 1 base, with 17 bases between. The CDR3 spans 17 residues. Germline CDR1 reads SGHAT; CDR2 reads FQNNGV. The entire variable domain, with the rest obtained from reference TRBV11-2 and TRBJ2-7, is as follows: EAGVAQSPRYKIIEKRQSVAFWCNPISGHATLYWYQQILGQGPKLLIQFQNNGVVDDSQLPKDRFSAERLKGVDSTLKIQPAKLEDSAVYLCASSLAGGTVPSYEQYFGPGTRLTVT.

This clonotype showed up just a few times. J is TRBJ2-7 and V is TRBV3-1, with 10 bases that match TRBD2. The germline CDR1 and CDR2 sequences are LGHDT and YNNKEL (reference sequence). The CDR3 is made up of 19 amino acids. J gave up 2 bases and V 0 bases, and 13 bases lay outside the gene matches. The CDR3 sequence is CASSQDVGTLAGGPYEQYF. The CDR3, as DNA: TGTGCCAGCAGCCAAGACGTTGGGACCTTAGCGGGGGGACCCTACGAGCAGTACTTC.

This clonotype was detected only a few times. The genes are TRBV20-1 and TRBJ1-1, with D maybe TRBD1 (5 bases). Trimming removed 5 bases at V and 2 bases at J, with 9 bases between. CDR1 is DFQATT, CDR2 SNEGSKA, per germline (reference sequence). The CDR3 runs to 12 residues. Written as DNA, the CDR3 is TGCAGTGCTCCTAGGGGTAACACTGAAGCTTTCTTT. Encoded protein: CSAPRGNTEAFF.

This chain connects TRBV7-2 to TRBJ2-1; 9 bases match TRBD1. The V and J ends lost 6 bases and 0 bases, in that order; junction bases with no gene match: 0. The CDR3 has 14 residues. Germline V gene lookup returns CDR1 SGHTA and CDR2 FQGNSA. In nucleotides, the CDR3 is TGTGCCAGCAGACAGGGGGCCTCCTACAATGAGCAGTTCTTC. It codes for CASRQGASYNEQFF.

The chain combines TRBV7-9 with TRBJ1-2; 7 nucleotides line up with TRBD1. From germline, CDR1 is SEHNR and CDR2 FQNEAQ (reference sequence). The CDR3 sequence is 16 residues long. V shed 2 bases, J shed 4 bases, and the junction held 10 bases outside the gene matches. CDR3 sequence (DNA): TGTGCCAGCAGCTTATTCGGGGAAGAGGGGGCCTATGGCTACACCTTC. Translation: CASSLFGEEGAYGYTF.

The V call is TRBV27, the J call TRBJ2-1; TRBD2 matches 9 bases. This CDR3 comprises 15 residues. Germline CDR1 reads MNHEY; CDR2 reads SMNVEV (reference sequence). The trim removed 2 bases at V and 6 bases at J, leaving 5 bases unmatched. CDR3 coding DNA: TGTGCCAGCAGTTTACTAGCGGGATTAGGCAATGAGCAGTTCTTC. This codes for CASSLLAGLGNEQFF.

This clonotype was detected only a few times. The J gene is TRBJ2-7, the V gene TRBV27; TRBD2 matches 7 bases. Germline V gene lookup returns CDR1 MNHEY and CDR2 SMNVEV (reference sequence). V shed 2 bases and J 6 bases; nucleotides not matched to a gene: 7. This CDR3 has 14 residues. The CDR3 here is CASSLQGLVGEQYF. The CDR3 region has the DNA TGTGCCAGCAGTTTACAAGGACTAGTAGGCGAGCAGTACTTC.

V is TRBV20-1 and J is TRBJ1-5; D call uncertain. CDR1 is DFQATT, CDR2 SNEGSKA, per germline (reference sequence). V was clipped by 3 bases and J by 0 bases, with 9 bases between them. The CDR3 runs to 14 residues. CDR3 sequence: CSASRYGSNQPQHF. In nucleotides, the CDR3 is TGCAGTGCTAGTCGGTACGGTAGCAATCAGCCCCAGCATTTT.

The rearrangement uses TRBV27 and TRBJ1-2; 8 bases match TRBD1. This CDR3 has 14 amino acids. The J segment lost 2 bases and the V segment lost 4 bases, leaving 3 bases of the junction unmatched. CDR1 is MNHEY, CDR2 SMNVEV, per germline (reference sequence). CDR3 residues: CASSSGQVNYGYTF. In DNA form, the CDR3 reads TGTGCCAGCAGTTCGGGACAGGTCAACTATGGCTACACCTTC.

The CDR3 DNA sequence: TGCGCCAGCAGCCGACTAGCGGGAGACGAGCAGTACTTC. This encodes CASSRLAGDEQYF. The rearrangement uses TRBV4-1 and TRBJ2-7; 12 bases agree with TRBD2. The junction had 0 bases not matched to a gene; V was cut back by 4 bases and J by 5 bases. From germline, CDR1 is MGHRA and CDR2 YSYEKL. This CDR3 contains 13 residues.

This sequence joins TRBV15 and TRBJ2-5, with 9 bases identical to TRBD1. Germline V gene sequence: CDR1 LNHNV, CDR2 YYDKDF (reference sequence). V trimming: 3 bases; J trimming: 1 base; junction bases outside the gene matches: 3. The CDR3 is 15 residues long. The CDR3 region is CATSRDRGFQETQYF. The DNA for the CDR3 is TGTGCCACCAGCAGGGACAGGGGCTTCCAAGAGACCCAGTACTTC.

CDR3 DNA: TGTGCCAGCAGCTCCGAGGGACGGAAGCGGGGGACTGAAGCTTTCTTT. It yields the protein CASSSEGRKRGTEAFF. V usage is TRBV7-9 and J usage is TRBJ1-1; possibly TRBD1 for D (5 bases). The CDR3 extends over 16 amino acids. Trimming stripped 4 bases from V and 5 bases from J, with 20 bases between. Per the germline V gene, CDR1 is SEHNR and CDR2 is FQNEAQ (reference sequence).

This clonotype was detected a few times. At one of its ends the junction is not consistent with the germline gene, which may arise from a read error. The V gene is TRBV28, the J gene TRBJ1-1; TRBD1 matches at 11 bases. The CDR3 runs 15 residues. The V gene's germline CDR1 is MDHEN and CDR2 SYDVKM. In DNA form, the CDR3 reads TGTGCCGGCAGTGACGGGGGACAGGGGGACACTGAAGCTTTCTTT. Its protein product is CAGSDGGQGDTEAFF.

The V gene is TRBV14, the J gene TRBJ2-1, with TRBD1 as a possible D gene (6 bases). Germline CDR1 is SGHDN and CDR2 is FVKESK. The germline V and J ends were trimmed by 1 base and 9 bases, with 16 bases remaining between them. This CDR3 comprises 15 residues. The CDR3: CASSQGWTVPPEQFF. The CDR3 nucleotides are TGTGCCAGCAGCCAAGGTTGGACAGTTCCGCCTGAGCAGTTCTTC.

This clonotype has just a few counts. This chain joins TRBV4-3 and TRBJ2-5; TRBD2 is a possible D gene (5 bases). The CDR3 totals 15 residues. Deletions cut 0 bases from V and 5 bases from J, with 13 bases between. Germline V gene sequence: CDR1 LGHNA, CDR2 YSLEER. This CDR3 is CASSQDYQRWETQYF. CDR3 bases: TGCGCCAGCAGCCAAGATTACCAGCGGTGGGAGACCCAGTACTTC.